This T cell receptor beta chain is drawn from a study of T cell responses to AZD1222 COVID-19 vaccine. The table came from immunoSEQ multiplex PCR; TCRdb's copy has only in-frame clones and leaves some out. The sample lists around 140,000 clones; approximately 93% were seen once. The CDR3 has 13 residues. Deletions cut 5 bases from V and 6 bases from J, with 11 bases between. The V gene's germline CDR1 is MDHEN and CDR2 SYDVKM. The J gene is TRBJ1-5, the V gene TRBV28; D perhaps matches TRBD1 (5 bases). The source was peripheral blood, collected after recovery from COVID-19. The sequence was obtained from an adult who had recovered from COVID-19. The CDR3: CASSPDSFQPQHF. As DNA, the CDR3 is TGTGCCAGCAGTCCCGACAGTTTTCAGCCCCAGCATTTT.